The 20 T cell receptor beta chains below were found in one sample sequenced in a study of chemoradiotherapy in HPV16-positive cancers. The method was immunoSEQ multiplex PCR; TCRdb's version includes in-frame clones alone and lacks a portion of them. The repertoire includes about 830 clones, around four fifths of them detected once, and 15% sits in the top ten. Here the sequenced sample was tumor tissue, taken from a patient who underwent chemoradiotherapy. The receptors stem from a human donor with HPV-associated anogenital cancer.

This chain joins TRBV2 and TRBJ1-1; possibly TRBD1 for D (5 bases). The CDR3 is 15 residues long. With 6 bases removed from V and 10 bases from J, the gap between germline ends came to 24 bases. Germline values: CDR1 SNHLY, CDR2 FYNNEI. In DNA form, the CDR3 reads TGTGCCAGCAGGGATCACTTGAGGGGCATAGAGGGAGCTTTCTTT. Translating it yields CASRDHLRGIEGAFF.

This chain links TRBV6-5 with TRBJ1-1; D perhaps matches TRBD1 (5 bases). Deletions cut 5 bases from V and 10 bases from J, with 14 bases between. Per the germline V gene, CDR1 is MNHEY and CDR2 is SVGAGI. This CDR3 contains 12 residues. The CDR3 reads CASSRRGSGAFF. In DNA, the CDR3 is TGTGCCAGCAGTCGAAGGGGTTCTGGAGCTTTCTTT.

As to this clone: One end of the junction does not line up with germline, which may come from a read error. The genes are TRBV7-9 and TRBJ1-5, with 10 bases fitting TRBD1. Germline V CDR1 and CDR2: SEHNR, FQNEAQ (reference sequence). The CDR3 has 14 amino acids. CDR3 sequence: CASSLGSGQGSKDF. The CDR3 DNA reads TGTGCCAGCAGCTTAGGGTCGGGACAGGGGAGTAAGGATTTT.

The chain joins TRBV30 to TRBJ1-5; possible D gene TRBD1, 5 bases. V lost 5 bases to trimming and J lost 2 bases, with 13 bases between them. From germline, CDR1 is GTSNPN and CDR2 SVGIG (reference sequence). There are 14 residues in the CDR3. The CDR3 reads CAWRPPGRNQPQHF. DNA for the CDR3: TGTGCCTGGCGACCTCCGGGGCGCAATCAGCCCCAGCATTTT.

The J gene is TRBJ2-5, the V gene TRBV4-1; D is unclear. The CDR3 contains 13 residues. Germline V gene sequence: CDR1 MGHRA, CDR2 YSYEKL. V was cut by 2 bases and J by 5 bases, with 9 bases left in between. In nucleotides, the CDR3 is TGCGCCAGCAGCCAACTCCTCCGTGAGACCCAGTACTTC. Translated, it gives CASSQLLRETQYF.

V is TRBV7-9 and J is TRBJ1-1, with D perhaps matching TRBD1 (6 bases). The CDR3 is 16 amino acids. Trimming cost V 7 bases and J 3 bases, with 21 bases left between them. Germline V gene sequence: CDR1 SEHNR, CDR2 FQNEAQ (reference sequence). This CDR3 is CASTRPWGRGDTEAFF. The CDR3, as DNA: TGTGCCAGCACCCGTCCTTGGGGCAGGGGCGACACTGAAGCTTTCTTT. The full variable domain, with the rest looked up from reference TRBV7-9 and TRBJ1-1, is DTGVSQNPRHKITKRGQNVTFRCDPISEHNRLYWYRQTLGQGPEFLTYFQNEAQLEKSRLLSDRFSAERPKGSFSTLEIQRTEQGDSAMYLCASTRPWGRGDTEAFFGQGTRLTVV.

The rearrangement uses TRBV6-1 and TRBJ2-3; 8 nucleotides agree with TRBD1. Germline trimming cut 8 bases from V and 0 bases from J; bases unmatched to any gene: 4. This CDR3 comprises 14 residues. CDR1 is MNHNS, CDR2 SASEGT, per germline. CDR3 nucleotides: TGTGCCAGCGTCAGGGGGCAAAGCACAGATACGCAGTATTTT. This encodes CASVRGQSTDTQYF.

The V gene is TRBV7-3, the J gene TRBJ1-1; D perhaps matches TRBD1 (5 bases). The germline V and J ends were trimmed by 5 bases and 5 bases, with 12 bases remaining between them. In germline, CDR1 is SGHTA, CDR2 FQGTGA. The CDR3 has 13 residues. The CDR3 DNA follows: TGTGCCAGCAGCCAACTAGGGACGACTGAAGCTTTCTTT. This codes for CASSQLGTTEAFF.

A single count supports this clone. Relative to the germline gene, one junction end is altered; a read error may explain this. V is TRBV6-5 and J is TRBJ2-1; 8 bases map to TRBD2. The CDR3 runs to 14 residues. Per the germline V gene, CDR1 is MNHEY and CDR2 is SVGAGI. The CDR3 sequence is CSSGSGSSYNEQFF. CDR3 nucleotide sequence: TGCTCCAGCGGGAGCGGGAGCTCCTACAATGAGCAGTTCTTC.

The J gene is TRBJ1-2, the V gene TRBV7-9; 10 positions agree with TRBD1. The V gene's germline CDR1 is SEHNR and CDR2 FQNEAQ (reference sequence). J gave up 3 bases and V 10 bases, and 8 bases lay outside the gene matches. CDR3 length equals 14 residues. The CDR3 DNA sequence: TGTGCCACCCCTATAGGACAGGGGGACTATGGCTACACCTTC. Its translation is CATPIGQGDYGYTF. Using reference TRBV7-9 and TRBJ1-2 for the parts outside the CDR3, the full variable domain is DTGVSQNPRHKITKRGQNVTFRCDPISEHNRLYWYRQTLGQGPEFLTYFQNEAQLEKSRLLSDRFSAERPKGSFSTLEIQRTEQGDSAMYLCATPIGQGDYGYTFGSGTRLTVV.

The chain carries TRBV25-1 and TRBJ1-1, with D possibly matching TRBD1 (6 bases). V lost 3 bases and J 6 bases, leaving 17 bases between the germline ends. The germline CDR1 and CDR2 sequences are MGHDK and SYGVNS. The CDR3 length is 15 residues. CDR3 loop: CASSDSLRRGAEAFF. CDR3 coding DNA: TGTGCCAGCAGTGATAGTTTAAGGAGGGGGGCTGAAGCTTTCTTT.

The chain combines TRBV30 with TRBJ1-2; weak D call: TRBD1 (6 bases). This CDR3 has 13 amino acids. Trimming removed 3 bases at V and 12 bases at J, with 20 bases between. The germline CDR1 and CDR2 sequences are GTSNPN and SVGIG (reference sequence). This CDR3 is CAWSRTKRRGDTF. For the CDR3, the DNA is TGTGCCTGGAGCCGAACCAAACGTAGGGGGGACACCTTC.

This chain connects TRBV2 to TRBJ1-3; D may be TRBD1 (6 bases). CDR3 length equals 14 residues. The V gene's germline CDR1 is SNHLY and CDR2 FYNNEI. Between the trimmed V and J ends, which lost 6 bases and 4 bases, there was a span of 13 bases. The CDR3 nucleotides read TGTGCCAGCAGCCTACAGGGCCAGGGAAACACCATATATTTT. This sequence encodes CASSLQGQGNTIYF.

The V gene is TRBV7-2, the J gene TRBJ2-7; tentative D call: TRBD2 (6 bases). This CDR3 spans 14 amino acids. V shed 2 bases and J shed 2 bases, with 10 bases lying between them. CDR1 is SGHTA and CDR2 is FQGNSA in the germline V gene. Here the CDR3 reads CASSLQGGTYEQYF. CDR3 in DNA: TGTGCCAGCAGCTTACAGGGAGGAACCTACGAGCAGTACTTC.

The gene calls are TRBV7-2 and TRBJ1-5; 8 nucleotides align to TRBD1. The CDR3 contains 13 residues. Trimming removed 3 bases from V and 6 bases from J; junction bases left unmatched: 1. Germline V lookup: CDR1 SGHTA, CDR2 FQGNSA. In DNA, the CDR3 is TGTGCCAGCAGCTTCGACAGGGGTCAGCCCCAGCATTTT. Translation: CASSFDRGQPQHF.

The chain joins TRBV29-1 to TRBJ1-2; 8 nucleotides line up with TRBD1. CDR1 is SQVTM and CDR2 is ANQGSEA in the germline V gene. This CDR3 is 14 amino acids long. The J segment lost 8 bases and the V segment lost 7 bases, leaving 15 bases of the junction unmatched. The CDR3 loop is CSGRTGLLSTGYTF. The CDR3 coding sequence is TGCAGCGGTCGGACAGGGCTTCTATCAACCGGCTACACCTTC. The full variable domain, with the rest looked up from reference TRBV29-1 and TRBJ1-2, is SAVISQKPSRDICQRGTSLTIQCQVDSQVTMMFWYRQQPGQSLTLIATANQGSEATYESGFVIDKFPISRPNLTFSTLTVSNMSPEDSSIYLCSGRTGLLSTGYTFGSGTRLTVV.

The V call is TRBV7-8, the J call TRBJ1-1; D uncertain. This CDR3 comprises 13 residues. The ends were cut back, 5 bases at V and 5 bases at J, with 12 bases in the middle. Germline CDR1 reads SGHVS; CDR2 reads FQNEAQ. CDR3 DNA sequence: TGTGCCAGCAGCGGACTACAGCGGACTGAAGCTTTCTTT. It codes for CASSGLQRTEAFF.

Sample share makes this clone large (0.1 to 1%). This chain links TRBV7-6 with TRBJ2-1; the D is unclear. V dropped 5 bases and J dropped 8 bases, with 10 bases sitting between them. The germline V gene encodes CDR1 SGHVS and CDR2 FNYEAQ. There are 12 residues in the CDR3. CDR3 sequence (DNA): TGTGCCAGCAGCGTCCATGGGGATGAGCAGTTCTTC. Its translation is CASSVHGDEQFF.

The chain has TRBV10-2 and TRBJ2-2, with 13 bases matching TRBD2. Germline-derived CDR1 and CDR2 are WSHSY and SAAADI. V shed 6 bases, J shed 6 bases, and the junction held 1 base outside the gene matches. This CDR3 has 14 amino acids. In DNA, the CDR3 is TGCGCCAGCAGACTAGCGGGGGGGCCCGGGGAGCTGTTTTTT. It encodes CASRLAGGPGELFF.

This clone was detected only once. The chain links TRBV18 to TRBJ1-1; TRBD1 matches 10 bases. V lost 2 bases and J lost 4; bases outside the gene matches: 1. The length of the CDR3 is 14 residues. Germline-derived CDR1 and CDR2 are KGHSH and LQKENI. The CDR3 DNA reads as TGTGCCAGCTCACCAGACAGGGGGCTCACTGAAGCTTTCTTT. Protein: CASSPDRGLTEAFF.